Below are 30 T cell receptor beta chains sequenced from a single sample in a study of control samples from healthy donors and cancer patients. Sequencing used immunoSEQ multiplex PCR; TCRdb keeps in-frame clones, though not all of them. The table includes roughly 170,000 clones, 88% detected once. Source material: blood. The receptors were gathered from a woman aged 25 to 39 in good health.

The chain carries TRBV5-4 and TRBJ2-1, with D perhaps assigned TRBD1 or TRBD2 (5 bases each). Germline V lookup: CDR1 SGHNT, CDR2 YYREEE (reference sequence). Between the trimmed V and J ends, which lost 3 bases and 9 bases, there was a span of 13 bases. The CDR3 totals 13 residues. CDR3 bases: TGTGCCAGCAGCTCGGGACGAATGGGTGAGCAGTTCTTC. It yields the protein CASSSGRMGEQFF.

The chain uses TRBV2 and TRBJ2-1; D not certain. V lost 3 bases to trimming and J lost 5 bases, with 14 bases between them. The germline V gene encodes CDR1 SNHLY and CDR2 FYNNEI. CDR3 length equals 15 residues. CDR3 loop: CASSEDIVGNNEQFF. The DNA of the CDR3 is TGTGCCAGCAGTGAGGATATCGTAGGGAACAATGAGCAGTTCTTC.

The chain is built from TRBV4-2 and TRBJ1-1, with a weak D call TRBD1 (6 bases). This CDR3 is built from 15 residues. CDR1 is LGHNA, CDR2 YNFKEQ, per germline. Trimming stripped 4 bases from V and 7 bases from J, with 19 bases between. The CDR3 reads CASSPGVGREDEAFF. The CDR3 bases are TGTGCCAGCAGCCCAGGGGTAGGCAGGGAGGATGAAGCTTTCTTT.

J is TRBJ2-7 and V is TRBV28; 7 bases map to TRBD2. Germline loops: CDR1 MDHEN, CDR2 SYDVKM. CDR3 length: 15 residues. Losses at the gene ends were 5 bases for V and 2 bases for J; bases not matched to a gene: 9. CDR3 nucleotides: TGTGCCAGCAGTGTATCGGGACTATTCCCCTACGAGCAGTACTTC. Its translation is CASSVSGLFPYEQYF.

V and J are TRBV7-2 and TRBJ1-3; TRBD1 might be the D (6 bases). There are 16 residues in the CDR3. The ends were cut back, 1 base at V and 4 bases at J, with 14 bases in the middle. Germline V lookup: CDR1 SGHTA, CDR2 FQGNSA. CDR3 bases: TGTGCCAGCAGCTTAGTGGTGGGGGCGCGCGGAAACACCATATATTTT. Translation: CASSLVVGARGNTIYF.

This chain links TRBV29-1 with TRBJ2-1, with TRBD2 matching 7 bases. The CDR3 spans 12 residues. V was clipped by 2 bases and J by 10 bases; unmatched bases: 5. Per the germline V gene, CDR1 is SQVTM and CDR2 is ANQGSEA. CDR3 region: CSVELADREQFF. In DNA form, the CDR3 reads TGCAGCGTTGAACTAGCGGACCGAGAGCAGTTCTTC.

This chain uses TRBV24-1 with TRBJ1-1; no clear D. Germline CDR1 is KGHDR and CDR2 is SFDVKD. The length of the CDR3 is 16 residues. V lost 4 bases and J 3 bases, leaving 17 bases between the germline ends. Here the CDR3 reads CATSELPGPQDTEAFF. The CDR3 nucleotides read TGTGCCACCAGTGAGCTACCGGGCCCCCAGGACACTGAAGCTTTCTTT.

The chain couples TRBV3-1 (or the pseudogene TRBV3-2) to TRBJ1-2, with D unresolved. Germline lookup yields CDR1 LGHDT and CDR2 YNNKEL (reference sequence). Trimming stripped 4 bases from V and 5 bases from J, with 8 bases between. The CDR3 has 12 amino acids. The CDR3 nucleotides are TGTGCCAGCAGCCCAGGAGATTATGGCTACACCTTC. Its protein is CASSPGDYGYTF.

A remark on this clone: Because the CDR3 is missing its conserved closing phenylalanine or tryptophan, this is likely a read error. No DNA is shown, since the ends of the CDR3 on it are uncertain; the CDR3 is the one TCRdb lists. J is TRBJ1-1 and V is TRBV28. The CDR3 totals 11 residues, both ends included. The germline CDR1 and CDR2 sequences are MDHEN and SYDVKM. This CDR3 is CASSLLGKGAS.

The chain has TRBV7-2 and TRBJ1-1, with 8 positions matching TRBD1. Germline CDR1 reads SGHTA; CDR2 reads FQGNSA. V trimming: 4 bases; J trimming: 6 bases; junction bases outside the gene matches: 7. This CDR3 has 14 amino acids. The CDR3 sequence is CASSSRTGSPEAFF. The CDR3 DNA sequence: TGTGCCAGCAGCTCGCGGACAGGGTCGCCTGAAGCTTTCTTT.

This clone was seen a handful of times. The chain employs TRBV10-3 and TRBJ1-3; D gene unclear. Germline CDR1 and CDR2: ENHRY and SYGVKD. This CDR3 has 12 amino acids. Trimming took off 6 bases at V and 6 bases at J, with 9 bases between the two ends. The CDR3 spells CAIRPRENTIYF. CDR3 DNA: TGTGCCATCAGACCGCGTGAAAACACCATATATTTT.

The chain is built from TRBV25-1 and TRBJ1-2, with 11 nucleotides matching TRBD1. J was trimmed by 7 bases and V by 6 bases; bases with no gene match: 4. The CDR3 length is 13 residues. In germline, CDR1 is MGHDK, CDR2 SYGVNS. CDR3 sequence reads: CASRGQGVIGYTF. CDR3 nucleotides: TGTGCCAGCAGGGGACAGGGGGTGATTGGCTACACCTTC.

As regards this clone: Additional DNA sequences in this sample encode the identical CDR3. This chain uses TRBV12-3 or TRBV12-4 with TRBJ2-5; D remains unclear. There are 11 residues in the CDR3. V lost 5 bases to trimming and J lost 2 bases, with 3 bases between them. CDR3 nucleotides: TGTGCCAGCAGTACACAAGAGACCCAGTACTTC. Its protein is CASSTQETQYF.

The chain is built from TRBV27 and TRBJ2-2; D gene unclear. The germline V gene encodes CDR1 MNHEY and CDR2 SMNVEV (reference sequence). There are 15 residues in the CDR3. Trimming took off 1 base at V and 1 base at J, with 7 bases between the two ends. The CDR3 protein is CASSLFPENTGELFF. The DNA of the CDR3 is TGTGCCAGCAGTTTATTTCCGGAGAACACCGGGGAGCTGTTTTTT.

Concerning this clone itself: The sample carries other DNA sequences with the same CDR3. The V call is TRBV19, the J call TRBJ2-3; 7 bases are shared with TRBD2. Germline assignment: CDR1 LNHDA and CDR2 SQIVND (reference sequence). Trimming at V came to 3 bases and at J to 0 bases, leaving 3 bases not matched to a gene. This CDR3 region has 15 residues. Here the CDR3 reads CASSIDGGSTDTQYF. CDR3 in DNA: TGTGCCAGTAGTATTGACGGGGGGAGCACAGATACGCAGTATTTT.

The chain recombines TRBV6-5 with TRBJ1-2; D is undetermined. Germline V gene data show CDR1 as MNHEY and CDR2 as SVGAGI. V shed 8 bases and J shed 7 bases, with 20 bases lying between them. This CDR3 has 14 residues. CDR3 bases: TGTGCCAGCGGAACCCGGACGGACCACGGTGGCTACACCTTC. It is translated as CASGTRTDHGGYTF.

This chain joins TRBV7-2 and TRBJ1-3; D not resolved. Germline values: CDR1 SGHTA, CDR2 FQGNSA. Deletions cut 1 base from V and 0 bases from J, with 10 bases between. CDR3 size: 16 residues. CDR3 sequence: CASSLVSVASGNTIYF. The CDR3 coding sequence is TGTGCCAGCAGCTTAGTTTCGGTCGCCTCTGGAAACACCATATATTTT.

The chain has TRBV11-3 and TRBJ1-3, with a weak D call TRBD1 (5 bases). Trimming pared 1 base from V and 2 bases from J, leaving 9 bases between. The germline V gene encodes CDR1 SGHNT and CDR2 YENEEA. This CDR3 comprises 15 residues. The CDR3 region is CASSLGRGAGNTIYF. The CDR3 nucleotides read TGTGCCAGCAGCTTAGGAAGGGGAGCTGGAAACACCATATATTTT.

The chain recombines TRBV11-2 with TRBJ2-1, with unresolved D. In germline, CDR1 is SGHAT, CDR2 FQNNGV. Deletions cut 1 base from V and 4 bases from J, with 11 bases between. This CDR3 is built from 15 residues. The CDR3 nucleotides read TGTGCCAGCAGCTTAGGTAGCAGACCTTACAATGAGCAGTTCTTC. It encodes CASSLGSRPYNEQFF.

This chain connects TRBV7-9 to TRBJ1-6; D is undetermined. This CDR3 comprises 14 residues. Germline assignment: CDR1 SEHNR and CDR2 FQNEAQ (reference sequence). The V and J ends lost 5 bases and 8 bases respectively, with 13 bases between them. The CDR3 reads CASSLGEGYSPLHF. CDR3 DNA: TGTGCCAGCAGCCTTGGGGAGGGTTATTCACCCCTCCACTTT.

This rearrangement joins TRBV25-1 to TRBJ1-2; no definite D call. The CDR3 contains 14 residues. Per the germline V gene, CDR1 is MGHDK and CDR2 is SYGVNS. The ends were cut back, 2 bases at V and 2 bases at J, with 9 bases in the middle. The CDR3 DNA is TGTGCCAGCAGTGAACCCCCAGGAAACTATGGCTACACCTTC. Its translation is CASSEPPGNYGYTF.

The rearrangement joins TRBV19 to TRBJ1-1; D may be TRBD1 (6 bases). Deletions cut 4 bases from V and 3 bases from J, with 9 bases between. Germline V lookup: CDR1 LNHDA, CDR2 SQIVND (reference sequence). The CDR3 runs 13 residues. The CDR3 sequence: CASSRNRDTEAFF. The CDR3 DNA reads as TGTGCCAGTAGTAGAAACAGGGACACTGAAGCTTTCTTT. Using reference TRBV19 and TRBJ1-1 for the parts outside the CDR3, the full variable domain is DGGITQSPKYLFRKEGQNVTLSCEQNLNHDAMYWYRQDPGQGLRLIYYSQIVNDFQKGDIAEGYSVSREKKESFPLTVTSAQKNPTAFYLCASSRNRDTEAFFGQGTRLTVV.

This clone was seen only once. Here the CDR3 reads CASSPHPDNYGYTF. In DNA, the CDR3 is TGCGCCAGCAGCCCCCATCCAGATAACTATGGCTACACCTTC. The chain combines TRBV5-1 with TRBJ1-2, with D unresolved. Trimming stripped 4 bases from V and 1 base from J, with 11 bases between. The germline V gene has CDR1 SGHRS and CDR2 YFSETQ. The CDR3 is 14 residues long.

The genes are TRBV4-1 and TRBJ2-3; the D is unclear. Per germline, CDR1 MGHRA and CDR2 YSYEKL. Trimming stripped 1 base from V and 1 base from J, with 9 bases between. The CDR3 is 15 residues long. The CDR3 loop is CASSQASTGTDTQYF. CDR3 coding DNA: TGCGCCAGCAGCCAAGCGTCCACAGGCACAGATACGCAGTATTTT.

The chain uses TRBV28 and TRBJ1-6; D possibly corresponds to TRBD1 (6 bases). In germline, CDR1 is MDHEN, CDR2 SYDVKM. This CDR3 comprises 15 residues. V lost 6 bases and J lost 9, with 18 bases in between. CDR3 sequence (DNA): TGTGCCAGCAGCCTAACAGGGAGGATGGGTTCACCCCTCCACTTT. Translated, it gives CASSLTGRMGSPLHF.

J is TRBJ2-5 and V is TRBV18; 15 bases map to TRBD2. CDR1 KGHSH and CDR2 LQKENI come from the germline V gene. V shed 5 bases and J 5 bases; nucleotides not matched to a gene: 6. This CDR3 spans 16 amino acids. CDR3 in amino acids: CASSSGTSGRSETQYF. In nucleotides, the CDR3 is TGTGCCAGCTCATCGGGGACTAGCGGGAGGTCGGAGACCCAGTACTTC.

This clone appeared a few times. CDR3 in DNA: TGTGCCAGCAGCCAAGACCGGACTAGCGGGAGCAACATTCAGTACTTC. As protein: CASSQDRTSGSNIQYF. The rearrangement uses TRBV4-2 and TRBJ2-4; TRBD2 matches at 13 bases. V trimming: 0 bases; J trimming: 7 bases; junction bases outside the gene matches: 3. The CDR3 loop spans 16 amino acids. The V gene's germline CDR1 is LGHNA and CDR2 YNFKEQ.

This clone was detected only once. The chain links TRBV5-1 to TRBJ2-2; D is perhaps TRBD1 (6 bases). Trimming took 4 bases from V and 1 from J, leaving 11 bases between them. CDR1 is SGHRS, CDR2 YFSETQ, per germline. The CDR3 consists of 15 residues. CDR3 bases: TGCGCCAGCAGCGCCGGACAGAAGAACACCGGGGAGCTGTTTTTT. Its protein product is CASSAGQKNTGELFF.

This rearrangement joins TRBV6-5 to TRBJ2-7; TRBD1 matches at 8 bases. The CDR3 extends over 15 amino acids. The V gene end was trimmed by 6 bases and the J gene end by 4 bases; junction bases not matched to a gene: 11. Germline V gene data show CDR1 as MNHEY and CDR2 as SVGAGI. In DNA, the CDR3 is TGTGCCAGCAGACGCGGACAGGGAGAAGGGTACGAGCAGTACTTC. Translating it yields CASRRGQGEGYEQYF.

In nucleotides, the CDR3 is TGTGCCAGCAGCTTAGCGCGGATCCGAATACAGGGCTCTCAAGAGACCCAGTACTTC. Amino acids: CASSLARIRIQGSQETQYF. The chain has TRBV7-2 and TRBJ2-5; possible D gene TRBD1, 6 bases. Germline V gene data show CDR1 as SGHTA and CDR2 as FQGNSA. V lost 0 bases, J lost 2 bases, and 22 bases lay in between. This CDR3 is 19 amino acids long.